This T cell receptor beta chain originates from a study of blood T cell repertoires in COVID-19. Overall study context: The origin of the acute and convalescent COVID-19 samples was the United States, Italy and Spain. T cells, B-cell-depleted T cells, or PBMCs provided the cDNA or gDNA that served as material.

The CDR3 contains 15 residues. The germline V gene encodes CDR1 MDHEN and CDR2 SYDVKM. V shed 5 bases and J 7 bases; nucleotides not matched to a gene: 9. Per the authors' pipeline: Estimation of nucleated cell counts was performed using reference gene primer amplification. Using immunoSEQ multiplex PCR, the repertoire was profiled, and TCRdb retains in-frame clones only, with some absent. For V, J and clone size, that table is used; D and trimming come from the DNA. This sample has approximately 22,000 clones, with about 90% found just once. The receptor was isolated from a man between 65 and 85 years old with active COVID-19. Sequenced input: peripheral blood. The chain combines TRBV28 with TRBJ2-7, with 12 positions matching TRBD1. The CDR3 bases are TGTGCCAGCAGTAAGCCGGGACAGGGGGCTTTAGAGCAGTACTTC. Translating gives CASSKPGQGALEQYF.